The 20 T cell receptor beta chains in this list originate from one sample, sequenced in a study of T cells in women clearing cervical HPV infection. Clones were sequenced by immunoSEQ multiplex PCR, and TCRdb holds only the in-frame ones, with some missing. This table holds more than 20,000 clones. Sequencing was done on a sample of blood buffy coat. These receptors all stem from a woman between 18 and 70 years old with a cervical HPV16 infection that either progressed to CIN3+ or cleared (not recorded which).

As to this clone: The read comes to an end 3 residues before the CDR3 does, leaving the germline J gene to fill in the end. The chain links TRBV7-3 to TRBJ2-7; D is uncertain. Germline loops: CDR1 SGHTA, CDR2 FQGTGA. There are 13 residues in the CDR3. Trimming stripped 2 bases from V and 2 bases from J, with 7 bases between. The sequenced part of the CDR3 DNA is TGTGCCAGCAGCTTAGCAGAAACCTACGAG. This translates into CASSLAETYE. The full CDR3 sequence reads CASSLAETYEQYF.

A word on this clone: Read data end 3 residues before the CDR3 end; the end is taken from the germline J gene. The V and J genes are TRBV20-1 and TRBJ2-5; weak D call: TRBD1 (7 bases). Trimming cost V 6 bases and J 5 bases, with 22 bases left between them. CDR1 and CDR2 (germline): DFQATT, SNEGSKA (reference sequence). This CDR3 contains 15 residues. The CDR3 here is CSAPPEGAVRETQYF. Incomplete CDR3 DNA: TGCAGTGCGCCCCCGGAGGGGGCGGTGAGGGAGACC.

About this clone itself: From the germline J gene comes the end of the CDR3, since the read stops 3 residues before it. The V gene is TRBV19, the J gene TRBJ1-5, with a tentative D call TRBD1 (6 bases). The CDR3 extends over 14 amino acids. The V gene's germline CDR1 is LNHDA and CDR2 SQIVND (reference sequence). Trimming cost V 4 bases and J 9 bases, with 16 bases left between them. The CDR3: CASSTTGDTGPQHF. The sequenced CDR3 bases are TGTGCCAGTAGTACGACAGGCGATACTGGGCCC.

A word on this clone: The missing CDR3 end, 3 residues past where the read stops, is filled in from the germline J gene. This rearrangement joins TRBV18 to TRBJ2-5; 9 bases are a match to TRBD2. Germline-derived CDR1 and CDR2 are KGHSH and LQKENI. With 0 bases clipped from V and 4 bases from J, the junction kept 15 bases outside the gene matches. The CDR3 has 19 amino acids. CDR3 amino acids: CASSPPTGTSPGGRETQYF. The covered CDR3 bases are TGTGCCAGCTCACCACCCACCGGGACTAGCCCGGGAGGACGAGAGACC.

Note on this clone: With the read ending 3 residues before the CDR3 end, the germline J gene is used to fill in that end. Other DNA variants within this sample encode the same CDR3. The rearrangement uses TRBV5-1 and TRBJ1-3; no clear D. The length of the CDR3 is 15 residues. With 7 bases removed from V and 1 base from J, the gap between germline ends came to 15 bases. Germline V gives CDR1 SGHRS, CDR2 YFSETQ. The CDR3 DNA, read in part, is TGCGCCAGCCGCCATTTACCAGAGTCTGGAAACACC. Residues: CASRHLPESGNT. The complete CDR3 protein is CASRHLPESGNTIYF.

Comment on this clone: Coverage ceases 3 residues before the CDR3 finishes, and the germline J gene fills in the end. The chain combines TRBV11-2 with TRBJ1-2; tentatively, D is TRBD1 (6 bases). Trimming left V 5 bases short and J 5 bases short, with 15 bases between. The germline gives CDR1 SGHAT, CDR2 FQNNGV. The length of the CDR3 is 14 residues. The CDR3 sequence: CASSPFTGSYGYTF. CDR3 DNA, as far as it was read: TGTGCCAGCAGCCCGTTTACAGGGAGTTATGGC.

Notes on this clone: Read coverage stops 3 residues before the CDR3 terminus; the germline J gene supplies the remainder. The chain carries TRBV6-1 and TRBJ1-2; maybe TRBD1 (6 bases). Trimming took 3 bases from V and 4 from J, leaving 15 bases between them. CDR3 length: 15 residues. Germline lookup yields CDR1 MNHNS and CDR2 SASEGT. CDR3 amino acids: CASSDIHRGSYGYTF. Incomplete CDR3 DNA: TGTGCCAGCAGTGACATCCATAGGGGGAGCTATGGC.

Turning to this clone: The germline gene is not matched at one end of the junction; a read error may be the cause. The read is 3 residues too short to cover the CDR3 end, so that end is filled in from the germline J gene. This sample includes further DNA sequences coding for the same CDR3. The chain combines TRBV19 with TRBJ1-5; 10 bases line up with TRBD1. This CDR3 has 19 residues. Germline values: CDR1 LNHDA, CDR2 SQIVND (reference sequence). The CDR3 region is CASSIERGTGAYSNQPQHF. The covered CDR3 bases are TGTGCTAGTAGTATAGAAAGGGGGACAGGGGCTTATAGCAATCAGCCC.

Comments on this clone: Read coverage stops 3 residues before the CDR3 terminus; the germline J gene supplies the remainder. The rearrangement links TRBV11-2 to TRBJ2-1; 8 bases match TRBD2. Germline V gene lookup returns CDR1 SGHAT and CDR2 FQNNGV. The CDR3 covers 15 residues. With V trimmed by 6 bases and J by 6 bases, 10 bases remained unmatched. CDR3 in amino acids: CASRFYSGRSNEQFF. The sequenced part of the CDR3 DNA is TGTGCCAGCAGGTTTTACAGCGGGAGATCCAATGAG.

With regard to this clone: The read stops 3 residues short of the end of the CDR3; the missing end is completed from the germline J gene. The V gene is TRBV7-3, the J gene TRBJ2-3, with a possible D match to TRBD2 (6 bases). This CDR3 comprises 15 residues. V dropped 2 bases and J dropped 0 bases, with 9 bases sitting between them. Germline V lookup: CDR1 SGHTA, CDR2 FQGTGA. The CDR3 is CASSLGTPSTDTQYF. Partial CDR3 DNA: TGTGCCAGCAGCTTAGGGACTCCTAGCACAGATACG.

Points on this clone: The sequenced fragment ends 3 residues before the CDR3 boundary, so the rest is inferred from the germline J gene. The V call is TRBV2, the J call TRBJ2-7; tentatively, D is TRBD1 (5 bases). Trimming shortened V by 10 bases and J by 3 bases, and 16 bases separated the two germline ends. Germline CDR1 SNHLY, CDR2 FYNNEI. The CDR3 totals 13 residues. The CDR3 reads CANSPRRGYEQYF. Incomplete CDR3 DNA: TGTGCCAACTCCCCTAGAAGGGGCTACGAG.

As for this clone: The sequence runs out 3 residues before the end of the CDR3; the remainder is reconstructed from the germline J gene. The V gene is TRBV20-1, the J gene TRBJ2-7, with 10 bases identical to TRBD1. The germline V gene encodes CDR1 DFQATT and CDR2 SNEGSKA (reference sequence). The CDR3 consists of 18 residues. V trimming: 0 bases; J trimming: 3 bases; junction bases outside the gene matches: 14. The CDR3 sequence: CSARDWLGQGENFYEQYF. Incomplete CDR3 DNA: TGCAGTGCTAGAGATTGGCTAGGACAGGGGGAAAACTTCTACGAG.

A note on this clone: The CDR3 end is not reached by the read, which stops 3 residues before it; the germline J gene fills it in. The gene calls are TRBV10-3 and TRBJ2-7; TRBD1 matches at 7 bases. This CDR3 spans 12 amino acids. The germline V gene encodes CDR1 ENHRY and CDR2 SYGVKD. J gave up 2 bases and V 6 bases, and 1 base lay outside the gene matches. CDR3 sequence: CAIRGQTYEQYF. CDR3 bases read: TGTGCCATCAGGGGACAGACCTACGAG.

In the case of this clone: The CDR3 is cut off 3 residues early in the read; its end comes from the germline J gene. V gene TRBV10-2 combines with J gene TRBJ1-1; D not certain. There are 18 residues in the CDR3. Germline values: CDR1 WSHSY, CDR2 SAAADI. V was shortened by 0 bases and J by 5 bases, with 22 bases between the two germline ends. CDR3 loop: CASSESYDRVSGNTEAFF. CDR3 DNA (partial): TGCGCCAGCAGTGAGTCCTATGATAGGGTGAGCGGGAATACTGAA.

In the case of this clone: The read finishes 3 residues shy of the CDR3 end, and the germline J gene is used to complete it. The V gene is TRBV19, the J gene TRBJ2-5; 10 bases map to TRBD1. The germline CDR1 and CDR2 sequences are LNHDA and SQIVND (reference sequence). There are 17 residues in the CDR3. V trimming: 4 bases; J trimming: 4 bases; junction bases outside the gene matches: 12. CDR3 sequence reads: CASSRNRDRGFRETQYF. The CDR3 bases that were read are TGTGCCAGTAGTAGAAACCGGGACAGGGGTTTTAGAGAGACC. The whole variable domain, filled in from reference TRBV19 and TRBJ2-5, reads DGGITQSPKYLFRKEGQNVTLSCEQNLNHDAMYWYRQDPGQGLRLIYYSQIVNDFQKGDIAEGYSVSREKKESFPLTVTSAQKNPTAFYLCASSRNRDRGFRETQYFGPGTRLLVL.

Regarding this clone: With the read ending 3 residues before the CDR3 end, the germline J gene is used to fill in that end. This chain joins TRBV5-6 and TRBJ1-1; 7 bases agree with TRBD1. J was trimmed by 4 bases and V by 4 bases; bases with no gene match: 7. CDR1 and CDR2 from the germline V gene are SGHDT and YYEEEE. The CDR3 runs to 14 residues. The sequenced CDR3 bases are TGTGCCAGCAGCCTCACAGGGGCAGCCACTGAA. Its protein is CASSLTGAATE. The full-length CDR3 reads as CASSLTGAATEAFF.

The DNA read from the CDR3 is TGTGCCAGCAGCTCAGAGGGACTCTATCAGCCC. This translates into CASSSEGLYQP. The complete CDR3 sequence is CASSSEGLYQPQHF. This chain connects TRBV7-9 to TRBJ1-5; D is perhaps TRBD1 (5 bases). The read gets to within 3 residues of the CDR3 end, and the germline J gene fills in the rest. Germline loops: CDR1 SEHNR, CDR2 FQNEAQ (reference sequence). The CDR3 totals 14 residues. V lost 4 bases, J lost 5 bases, and 12 bases lay in between. Together with reference TRBV7-9 and TRBJ1-5, the CDR3 gives the full variable domain: DTGVSQNPRHKITKRGQNVTFRCDPISEHNRLYWYRQTLGQGPEFLTYFQNEAQLEKSRLLSDRFSAERPKGSFSTLEIQRTEQGDSAMYLCASSSEGLYQPQHFGDGTRLSIL.

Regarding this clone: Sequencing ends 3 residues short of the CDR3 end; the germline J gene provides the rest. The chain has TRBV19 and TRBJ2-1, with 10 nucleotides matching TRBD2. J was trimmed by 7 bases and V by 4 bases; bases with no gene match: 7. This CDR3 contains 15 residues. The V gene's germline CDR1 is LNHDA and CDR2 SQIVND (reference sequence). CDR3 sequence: CASSRGLAMGNEQFF. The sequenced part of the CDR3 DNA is TGTGCCAGTAGTAGGGGACTAGCGATGGGGAATGAG. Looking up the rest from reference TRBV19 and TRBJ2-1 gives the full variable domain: DGGITQSPKYLFRKEGQNVTLSCEQNLNHDAMYWYRQDPGQGLRLIYYSQIVNDFQKGDIAEGYSVSREKKESFPLTVTSAQKNPTAFYLCASSRGLAMGNEQFFGPGTRLTVL.

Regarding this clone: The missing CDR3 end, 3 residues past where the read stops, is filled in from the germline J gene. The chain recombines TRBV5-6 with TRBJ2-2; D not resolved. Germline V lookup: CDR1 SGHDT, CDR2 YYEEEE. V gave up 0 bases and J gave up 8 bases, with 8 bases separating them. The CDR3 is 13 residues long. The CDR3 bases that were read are TGTGCCAGCAGCTTGGCATTCGGGGGGGAG. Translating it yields CASSLAFGGE. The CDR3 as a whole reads CASSLAFGGELFF. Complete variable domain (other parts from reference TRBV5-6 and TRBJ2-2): DAGVTQSPTHLIKTRGQQVTLRCSPKSGHDTVSWYQQALGQGPQFIFQYYEEEERQRGNFPDRFSGHQFPNYSSELNVNALLLGDSALYLCASSLAFGGELFFGEGSRLTVL.

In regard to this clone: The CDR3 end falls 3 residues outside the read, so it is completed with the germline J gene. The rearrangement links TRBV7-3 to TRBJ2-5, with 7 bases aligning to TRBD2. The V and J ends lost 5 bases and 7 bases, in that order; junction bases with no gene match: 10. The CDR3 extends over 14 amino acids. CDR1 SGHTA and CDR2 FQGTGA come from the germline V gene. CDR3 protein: CASSPSGREGTQYF. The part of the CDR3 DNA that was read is TGTGCCAGCAGCCCCTCGGGCAGGGAGGGGACC.